The entry below gives a single T cell receptor (beta chain) sequence along with its context. This sample was included in a study of blood T cell repertoires in COVID-19. Whole-study context: The United States, Italy and Spain supplied acute and convalescent COVID-19 samples. From T cells, B-cell-depleted T cells, or PBMCs came the material, which was cDNA or gDNA.

There are 15 residues in the CDR3. Germline values: CDR1 MNHEY, CDR2 SMNVEV (reference sequence). V trimming: 3 bases; J trimming: 4 bases; junction bases outside the gene matches: 7. As handled by the study authors: Reference gene primers were amplified, and this amplification served to estimate nucleated cell counts. Measured with immunoSEQ multiplex PCR; TCRdb has only the in-frame clones, and not every one. The V and J calls and clone size come from that table; D and trimming were worked out from the DNA. Of fewer than 350,000 clones listed, approximately 86% are singletons. The gene calls are TRBV27 and TRBJ2-5; 8 nucleotides agree with TRBD2. The TCR was taken from a woman aged 70-85 years with COVID-19, enrolled during active disease. Material for sequencing was peripheral blood. The CDR3 region has the DNA TGTGCCAGCAGTTTGGTCGGGGGGGCCCGAGAGACCCAGTACTTC. Translated: CASSLVGGARETQYF.